These 20 T cell receptor beta chains were sequenced from one sample in a study. From the 5' RACE reads, TCRdb called clonotypes with MiXCR, one entry per CDR3 protein. The repertoire includes approximately 5,400 distinct CDR3 sequences, 52% of them detected once, and 3.8% sits in the top ten. The sample consisted of memory CD4+ T cells sorted from blood. Subset reported: memory CD4+ T cells, CD4+CD45RO+CD25-. These receptors came from a female donor with breast cancer.

This clonotype appeared a few times. The rearrangement links TRBV5-1 to TRBJ2-3; 7 positions match TRBD1. The germline CDR1 and CDR2 sequences are SGHRS and YFSETQ. The trim removed 3 bases at V and 2 bases at J, leaving 15 bases unmatched. The CDR3 length is 18 residues. The CDR3 reads CASSSSRGQIQATDTQYF. The DNA for the CDR3 is TGCGCCAGCAGCTCTTCACGGGGACAGATCCAAGCCACAGATACGCAGTATTTT.

About this clonotype: A read error is possible here, since a much larger clone lies one base away. V and J are TRBV5-1 and TRBJ2-7; 10 positions agree with TRBD2. CDR3 length: 19 amino acids. The V gene end was trimmed by 4 bases and the J gene end by 0 bases; junction bases not matched to a gene: 16. In germline, CDR1 is SGHRS, CDR2 YFSETQ. For the CDR3, the DNA is TGCGCCAGCAGCCCAGGAACTAGCGGGAACGGATCAAACTCCTACGAGCAGTACTTC. Translating it yields CASSPGTSGNGSNSYEQYF.

This clonotype was detected a few times. This chain uses TRBV20-1 with TRBJ1-1, with no clear D. V was pared by 3 bases and J by 5 bases, with 4 bases between. CDR1 is DFQATT, CDR2 SNEGSKA, per germline (reference sequence). The CDR3 totals 10 residues. CDR3 sequence reads: CSARWTEAFF. DNA of the CDR3: TGCAGTGCTAGGTGGACTGAAGCTTTCTTT.

The chain recombines TRBV6-1 with TRBJ2-4, with a possible D match to TRBD1 (6 bases). Trimming left V 0 bases short and J 8 bases short, with 17 bases between. This CDR3 has 16 residues. CDR1 and CDR2 (germline): MNHNS, SASEGT. The chain's CDR3 is CASSEASQGPVDIQYF. The CDR3 nucleotides read TGTGCCAGCAGTGAAGCGTCACAGGGTCCGGTGGACATTCAGTACTTC.

This chain uses TRBV5-1 with TRBJ1-5; D uncertain. Deletions cut 0 bases from V and 11 bases from J, with 21 bases between. The CDR3 runs 16 residues. Germline assignment: CDR1 SGHRS and CDR2 YFSETQ. The DNA of the CDR3 is TGCGCCAGCAGCTTGGCCGAGGCGGCATCCCAAGAGACCCAGCATTTT. It translates to CASSLAEAASQETQHF.

This clonotype was observed a few times. Here the CDR3 DNA reads TGTGCCAGCAGTTCCATCATGAGCTCCTACGAGCAGTACTTC. Translation: CASSSIMSSYEQYF. The rearrangement joins TRBV6-1 to TRBJ2-7, with D uncertain. Germline assignment: CDR1 MNHNS and CDR2 SASEGT. The CDR3 has 14 residues. The V end lost 5 bases, the J end lost 0 bases, and 11 bases lay between the germline ends.

Note on this clonotype: The junction differs from germline at one of its ends, possibly a read error. The chain is built from TRBV12-3 or TRBV12-4 and TRBJ1-1, with D maybe TRBD1 (5 bases). This CDR3 contains 14 residues. This chain's CDR3 is CASSLGSGGAEAFF. CDR3 DNA: TGTGCTAGCAGTTTAGGTTCCGGGGGAGCTGAAGCTTTCTTT.

This clonotype showed up just a few times. The J gene is TRBJ1-2, the V gene TRBV20-1; weak D call: TRBD1 (5 bases). Germline CDR1 is DFQATT and CDR2 is SNEGSKA (reference sequence). The CDR3 totals 13 residues. V gave up 0 bases and J gave up 8 bases, with 13 bases separating them. The CDR3 protein is CSAREGAGRGYTF. DNA of the CDR3: TGCAGTGCTAGAGAAGGGGCGGGTCGGGGCTACACCTTC.

This clonotype showed up just once. The V gene is TRBV6-1, the J gene TRBJ2-3; 9 nucleotides match TRBD1. V lost 6 bases and J lost 2; bases outside the gene matches: 9. CDR3 length: 16 amino acids. The V gene's germline CDR1 is MNHNS and CDR2 SASEGT. CDR3 protein: CASRPRDRDFTDTQYF. CDR3 sequence (DNA): TGTGCCAGCAGACCCCGGGACAGGGATTTCACAGATACGCAGTATTTT.

The J gene is TRBJ1-1, the V gene TRBV5-6; D ambiguous. Deletions cut 4 bases from V and 4 bases from J, with 11 bases between. The length of the CDR3 is 13 residues. CDR1 is SGHDT and CDR2 is YYEEEE in the germline V gene. CDR3 sequence (DNA): TGTGCCAGCAGCCAAGAGGTAGGCACTGAAGCTTTCTTT. Translated, it gives CASSQEVGTEAFF. Full variable domain (missing parts from reference TRBV5-6 and TRBJ1-1): DAGVTQSPTHLIKTRGQQVTLRCSPKSGHDTVSWYQQALGQGPQFIFQYYEEEERQRGNFPDRFSGHQFPNYSSELNVNALLLGDSALYLCASSQEVGTEAFFGQGTRLTVV.

This chain connects TRBV20-1 to TRBJ2-1, with TRBD2 matching 9 bases. V shed 3 bases, J shed 8 bases, and the junction held 14 bases outside the gene matches. CDR1 DFQATT and CDR2 SNEGSKA come from the germline V gene (reference sequence). This CDR3 spans 16 amino acids. The CDR3 sequence: CSASYSRGGRSDEQFF. The CDR3 DNA reads as TGCAGTGCTAGTTATTCGCGGGGGGGCCGAAGCGATGAGCAGTTCTTC.

This clonotype appeared a few times. The chain has TRBV6-6 and TRBJ1-5; unclear D gene. The CDR3 sequence is 14 residues long. Per germline, CDR1 MNHNY and CDR2 SVGAGI (reference sequence). Trimming stripped 0 bases from V and 3 bases from J, with 6 bases between. As DNA, the CDR3 is TGTGCCAGCAGTTACTCGAACCTCAATCAGCCCCAGCATTTT. It codes for CASSYSNLNQPQHF.

This clonotype was picked up a small number of times. The chain carries TRBV3-1 and TRBJ2-1, with D hard to call. The CDR3 runs to 11 residues. Looked up from germline, CDR1 is LGHDT and CDR2 is YNNKEL (reference sequence). V shed 1 base and J shed 14 bases, with 9 bases lying between them. The CDR3 sequence: CASSQGPRKFF. Written as DNA, the CDR3 is TGTGCCAGCAGCCAAGGGCCTAGAAAGTTCTTC.

This clonotype is large by share. The chain uses TRBV29-1 and TRBJ2-7, with 7 bases lining up with TRBD2. Germline CDR1 is SQVTM and CDR2 is ANQGSEA. The V and J ends lost 7 bases and 7 bases, in that order; junction bases with no gene match: 13. There are 13 residues in the CDR3. CDR3 in DNA: TGCAGCGCATCCCTCGGGTCCGGGGGGGAGCAGTACTTC. Residues: CSASLGSGGEQYF.

This clonotype was seen once. The rearrangement links TRBV20-1 to TRBJ1-1; 7 bases are shared with TRBD1. V lost 8 bases to trimming and J lost 3 bases; unmatched junction nucleotides: 3. Germline V lookup: CDR1 DFQATT, CDR2 SNEGSKA (reference sequence). The CDR3 has 11 residues. As DNA, the CDR3 is TGCAGTAGGACAGGAGACACTGAAGCTTTCTTT. Translation: CSRTGDTEAFF.

This clonotype was observed a few times. This chain uses TRBV20-1 with TRBJ1-1; 10 bases agree with TRBD1. The V segment lost 5 bases and the J segment 5 bases; nucleotides outside the gene matches: 5. The CDR3 runs 13 residues. Germline CDR1 is DFQATT and CDR2 is SNEGSKA (reference sequence). The CDR3 protein is CSAPGQGETEAFF. In nucleotides, the CDR3 is TGCAGTGCTCCCGGACAGGGGGAAACTGAAGCTTTCTTT.

The chain links TRBV2 to TRBJ2-7; D gene ambiguous. The CDR3 extends over 12 amino acids. V was cut by 2 bases and J by 6 bases, with 8 bases left in between. Germline-derived CDR1 and CDR2 are SNHLY and FYNNEI. CDR3: CASSEYRSEQYF. CDR3 coding DNA: TGTGCCAGCAGTGAATACCGTTCCGAGCAGTACTTC.

The chain joins TRBV5-1 to TRBJ2-1, with D possibly being TRBD2 (5 bases). V gave up 7 bases and J gave up 0 bases, with 14 bases separating them. Germline loops: CDR1 SGHRS, CDR2 YFSETQ. The CDR3 consists of 15 residues. Here the CDR3 reads CASGESGYSYNEQFF. As DNA, the CDR3 is TGCGCCAGCGGAGAGAGCGGTTACTCCTACAATGAGCAGTTCTTC.

This clonotype came up once. V is TRBV5-1 and J is TRBJ2-7; D unresolved. There are 15 residues in the CDR3. Trimming stripped 0 bases from V and 3 bases from J, with 13 bases between. The germline V gene encodes CDR1 SGHRS and CDR2 YFSETQ. CDR3 sequence (DNA): TGCGCCAGCAGCTTGGCTACGGGCTTCATCTACGAGCAGTACTTC. Its protein product is CASSLATGFIYEQYF.

The rearrangement links TRBV29-1 to TRBJ2-1, with unresolved D. The germline V gene has CDR1 SQVTM and CDR2 ANQGSEA. V was cut by 4 bases and J by 3 bases, with 10 bases left in between. The CDR3 contains 13 residues. The CDR3 region has the DNA TGCAGCGTTGGAATTGAGGTCTACAATGAGCAGTTCTTC. It is translated as CSVGIEVYNEQFF.